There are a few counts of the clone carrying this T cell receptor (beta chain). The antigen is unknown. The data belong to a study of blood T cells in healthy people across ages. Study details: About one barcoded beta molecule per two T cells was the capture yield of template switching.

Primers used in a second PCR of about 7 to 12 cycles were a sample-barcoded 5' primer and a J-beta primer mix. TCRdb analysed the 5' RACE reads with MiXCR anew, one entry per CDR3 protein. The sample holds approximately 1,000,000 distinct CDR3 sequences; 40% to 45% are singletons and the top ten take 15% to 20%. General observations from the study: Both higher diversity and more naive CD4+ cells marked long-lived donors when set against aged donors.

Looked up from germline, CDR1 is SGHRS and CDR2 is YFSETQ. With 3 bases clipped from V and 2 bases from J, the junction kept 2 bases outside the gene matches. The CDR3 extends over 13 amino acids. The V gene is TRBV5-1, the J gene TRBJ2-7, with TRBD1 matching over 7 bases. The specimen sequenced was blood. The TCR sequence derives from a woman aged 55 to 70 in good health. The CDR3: CASSWDSPYEQYF. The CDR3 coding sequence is TGCGCCAGCAGCTGGGACAGCCCCTACGAGCAGTACTTC.